These 20 T cell receptor beta chains came from one sample sequenced in a study of breast tumors, draining lymph nodes, adjacent tissues. TCRdb reanalysed the multiplex PCR reads using MiXCR and keeps one entry per CDR3 protein. The table includes some 47,000 distinct CDR3 sequences, roughly 39% detected once. The sample taken for sequencing was breast tumor tissue. The source of these receptors is a female donor with breast cancer. Some clones in this sample may be carry-over from other donors' samples.

This clonotype was recorded many times. A much larger clonotype is one base distant, so this may be a read error. V and J are TRBV20-1 and TRBJ2-7; D remains ambiguous. This CDR3 spans 14 amino acids. The V and J ends lost 0 bases and 6 bases respectively, with 15 bases between them. The germline V gene encodes CDR1 DFQATT and CDR2 SNEGSKA (reference sequence). CDR3 sequence reads: CSARDVGLPSEQYF. Written as DNA, the CDR3 is TGCAGTGCTAGAGATGTGGGCCTTCCCTCCGAGCAGTACTTC.

The table lists this clonotype with many counts. The V call is TRBV13, the J call TRBJ2-4; 7 bases are a match to TRBD1. V dropped 5 bases and J dropped 11; count of bases not matched to a gene: 15. The length of the CDR3 is 15 residues. Germline loops: CDR1 PRHDT, CDR2 FYEKMQ (reference sequence). CDR3 nucleotide sequence: TGTGCCAGCAGCGTAGCCTTACAGGGGCCCGGGGTTCAGTACTTC. It yields the protein CASSVALQGPGVQYF. Filled out from reference TRBV13 and TRBJ2-4, the complete variable domain reads AAGVIQSPRHLIKEKRETATLKCYPIPRHDTVYWYQQGPGQDPQFLISFYEKMQSDKGSIPDRFSAQQFSDYHSELNMSSLELGDSALYFCASSVALQGPGVQYFGAGTRLSVL.

This clonotype has a count of ten or more. The rearrangement uses TRBV30 and TRBJ1-5; D may be TRBD1 (5 bases). The germline CDR1 and CDR2 sequences are GTSNPN and SVGIG (reference sequence). V lost 4 bases to trimming and J lost 1 base, with 11 bases between them. CDR3 length: 14 amino acids. CDR3 DNA sequence: TGTGCCTGGACAGGGTGTTTGAGCAATCAGCCCCAGCATTTT. Translation gives CAWTGCLSNQPQHF. Complete variable domain (other parts from reference TRBV30 and TRBJ1-5): SQTIHQWPATLVQPVGSPLSLECTVEGTSNPNLYWYRQAAGRGLQLLFYSVGIGQISSEVPQNLSASRPQDRQFILSSKKLLLSDSGFYLCAWTGCLSNQPQHFGDGTRLSIL.

This clonotype came up once. A read error is likely, as this CDR3 ends without the conserved phenylalanine or tryptophan. This rearrangement joins TRBV10-2 to TRBJ2-7; 10 nucleotides align to TRBD2. Trimming at V came to 11 bases and at J to 5 bases, leaving 9 bases not matched to a gene. The CDR3 extends over 13 amino acids. The germline V gene has CDR1 WSHSY and CDR2 SAAADI. CDR3 DNA sequence: TGCGCCGTTGGCCTAGCGGGAGAAGACGAGCAGTACTCC. This gives the protein CAVGLAGEDEQYS.

Many counts were recorded for this clonotype. The rearrangement links TRBV6-5 to TRBJ2-1; D assignment may be TRBD1 or TRBD2 (6 bases each). The V gene lost 0 bases and the J gene lost 6 bases, with 18 bases spanning the gap. CDR3 length: 17 residues. Germline V gene lookup returns CDR1 MNHEY and CDR2 SVGAGI. The CDR3: CASSYSLRGPFGNEQFF. CDR3 nucleotide sequence: TGTGCCAGCAGTTACTCGCTCCGGGGGCCCTTTGGCAATGAGCAGTTCTTC.

This clonotype has ten or more counts. DNA of the CDR3: TGCGCCAGCAGTGAGTTAGGGGGGGGCACAGATACGCAGTATTTT. The encoded protein is CASSELGGGTDTQYF. V usage is TRBV10-1 and J usage is TRBJ2-3; D perhaps matches TRBD2 (7 bases). The length of the CDR3 is 15 residues. V lost 1 base, J lost 1 base, and 9 bases lay in between. Per the germline V gene, CDR1 is WNHNN and CDR2 is SYGVQD (reference sequence).

This clonotype was seen many times. The rearrangement joins TRBV11-2 to TRBJ2-3; 7 nucleotides line up with TRBD1. CDR1 is SGHAT, CDR2 FQNNGV, per germline. V lost 0 bases and J lost 2; bases outside the gene matches: 2. CDR3 size: 15 residues. The CDR3 is CASSLDGTATDTQYF. The DNA for the CDR3 is TGTGCCAGCAGCTTAGATGGGACAGCCACAGATACGCAGTATTTT.

This clonotype was counted ten times or more. The chain has TRBV4-3 and TRBJ2-5; maybe TRBD2 (6 bases). The CDR3 runs to 16 residues. The V and J ends lost 5 bases and 1 base respectively, with 17 bases between them. CDR1 and CDR2 (germline): LGHNA, YSLEER. For the CDR3, the DNA is TGCGCCAGCAGCGCTGGGACTTCGACTTTCCAAGAGACCCAGTACTTC. Protein product: CASSAGTSTFQETQYF.

The rearrangement uses TRBV4-1 and TRBJ1-6, with 9 nucleotides matching TRBD1. The ends lost 5 bases at V and 7 bases at J; junction bases unmatched: 9. Germline CDR1 MGHRA, CDR2 YSYEKL. The CDR3 runs to 16 residues. DNA of the CDR3: TGCGCCAGCAGCTTGGCCGGGACAGGGTTCAATTCACCCCTCCACTTT. Protein: CASSLAGTGFNSPLHF.

This clonotype was observed a few times. This may stem from a read error, because a much larger clone lies one nucleotide away. V gene TRBV11-3 combines with J gene TRBJ2-2; 10 bases agree with TRBD2. J gave up 6 bases and V 5 bases, and 6 bases lay outside the gene matches. The length of the CDR3 is 15 residues. Per the germline V gene, CDR1 is SGHNT and CDR2 is YENEEA. The CDR3 DNA follows: TGTGCCAGCAGCCCTAGCGGGAGAGCGGCCGGGGAGCTGTTTTTT. It yields the protein CASSPSGRAAGELFF.

With regard to this clonotype: One end of the junction fails to match germline, which may point to a read error. The J gene is TRBJ2-5, the V gene TRBV10-2; TRBD2 is a possible D gene (5 bases). Germline lookup yields CDR1 WSHSY and CDR2 SAAADI. The CDR3 extends over 13 amino acids. CDR3 coding DNA: TGTGCCAGTAGTACAGCACCGGGGGAGACCCAGTACTTC. The encoded protein is CASSTAPGETQYF.

The chain is built from TRBV5-6 and TRBJ2-7; D tentatively reads TRBD1 or TRBD2 (6 bases each). The CDR3 runs 15 residues. The germline gives CDR1 SGHDT, CDR2 YYEEEE. Trimming took 1 base from V and 3 from J, leaving 14 bases between them. In nucleotides, the CDR3 is TGTGCCAGCAGCTTGTGGGGGGCACTACTCTACGAGCAGTACTTC. It yields the protein CASSLWGALLYEQYF.

V gene TRBV7-9 combines with J gene TRBJ2-7; 7 nucleotides agree with TRBD2. CDR3 length: 13 amino acids. With 5 bases clipped from V and 10 bases from J, the junction kept 11 bases outside the gene matches. Germline loops: CDR1 SEHNR, CDR2 FQNEAQ (reference sequence). CDR3 DNA sequence: TGTGCCAGCAGCCAAGTGGGGGGGACGGATCAGTACTTC. Its protein product is CASSQVGGTDQYF.

The chain couples TRBV20-1 to TRBJ2-5; D possibly corresponds to TRBD1 (5 bases). V was trimmed by 6 bases and J by 0 bases, leaving 14 bases between them. The CDR3 sequence is 14 residues long. CDR1 is DFQATT and CDR2 is SNEGSKA in the germline V gene (reference sequence). Written as DNA, the CDR3 is TGCAGTGCATCTGCCGAGGACAACCAAGAGACCCAGTACTTC. Its protein product is CSASAEDNQETQYF.

The chain combines TRBV12-3 or TRBV12-4 with TRBJ1-5, with 9 positions matching TRBD1. The CDR3 is made up of 14 amino acids. The V segment lost 5 bases and the J segment 4 bases; nucleotides outside the gene matches: 3. As DNA, the CDR3 is TGTGCCAGCAGTCCCGGGACAGGGAATCAGCCCCAGCATTTT. Its translation is CASSPGTGNQPQHF.

The V gene is TRBV5-1, the J gene TRBJ2-3; the match to TRBD2 covers 11 bases. The CDR3 covers 17 residues. Germline CDR1 is SGHRS and CDR2 is YFSETQ. After removal of 4 bases from V and 5 bases from J, the junction contained 12 bases not matched to a gene. The CDR3 region has the DNA TGCGCCAGCAGCGAGACTGCAATTGGACTAGCGGGAGATACGCAGTATTTT. As protein: CASSETAIGLAGDTQYF.

This clonotype was seen many times. V gene TRBV24-1 combines with J gene TRBJ1-5, with D perhaps matching TRBD1 (5 bases). V gave up 5 bases and J gave up 3 bases, with 10 bases separating them. The CDR3 sequence is 14 residues long. The germline V gene has CDR1 KGHDR and CDR2 SFDVKD. CDR3 sequence reads: CATSVGQNNQPQHF. In DNA form, the CDR3 reads TGTGCCACCAGTGTGGGGCAGAACAATCAGCCCCAGCATTTT.

This clonotype has ten or more counts. The rearrangement uses TRBV10-3 and TRBJ2-5; 8 nucleotides match TRBD2. The CDR3 is made up of 15 amino acids. The V and J ends lost 9 bases and 1 base, in that order; junction bases with no gene match: 10. The V gene's germline CDR1 is ENHRY and CDR2 SYGVKD. The CDR3 protein is CAIAPREGPQETQYF. The CDR3, as DNA: TGTGCCATAGCCCCCCGGGAGGGCCCCCAAGAGACCCAGTACTTC.

This clonotype was seen once. The chain recombines TRBV7-2 with TRBJ2-5; D tentatively fits TRBD1 or TRBD2 (6 bases each). V lost 4 bases and J lost 0, with 33 bases in between. The CDR3 covers 22 residues. CDR1 and CDR2 (germline): SGHTA, FQGNSA. The CDR3 region is CASSSSGFCAGLGGRDQETQYF. CDR3 in DNA: TGTGCCAGCAGCTCCTCGGGTTTTTGTGCGGGGCTCGGGGGCCGTGACCAAGAGACCCAGTACTTC.

The chain uses TRBV15 and TRBJ2-1; the match to TRBD2 covers 8 bases. Per the germline V gene, CDR1 is LNHNV and CDR2 is YYDKDF (reference sequence). There are 17 residues in the CDR3. V lost 0 bases and J lost 8; bases outside the gene matches: 12. The CDR3 bases are TGTGCCACCAGCAGAGATCACTCAGCGGGAGATTTCTATGAGCAGTTCTTC. Its translation: CATSRDHSAGDFYEQFF.